The 9 T cell receptor beta chains below were found in one sample sequenced in a study of memory CD4+ T cells and cytomegalovirus serostatus (dated by TCRdb to between 2017 and 2020). Single viable CD3+CD4+CD8-CD45RO+ cells were sorted as memory CD4+ T cells on a FACSAria II. The library was obtained by the immunoSEQ multiplex PCR assay. As stored in TCRdb, this immuneACCESS dataset retains in-frame rearrangements with V and J assigned. A fraction of the clones does not appear; measured against another copy, unresolved V genes explain less than half of the discrepancy, and the remainder lacks a known reason. Counted in this sample were about 27,000 clones; 76% of them appeared once. In total, the top ten clones hold over 1% of the sample. The sequenced sample was memory CD4+ T cells from blood. Receptor source: an adult in good health and CMV-seronegative.

The chain recombines TRBV4-1 with TRBJ1-2, with a weak D call TRBD1 (6 bases). The CDR3 loop spans 16 amino acids. The V end lost 0 bases, the J end lost 4 bases, and 15 bases lay between the germline ends. Germline V CDR1 and CDR2: MGHRA, YSYEKL. CDR3 DNA sequence: TGCGCCAGCAGCCAAGATAGGGCGCAGGGGCTCTATGGCTACACCTTC. As protein: CASSQDRAQGLYGYTF.

The J gene is TRBJ2-1, the V gene TRBV9; 8 bases line up with TRBD2. The CDR3 is 14 residues long. In germline, CDR1 is SGDLS, CDR2 YYNGEE. The trim removed 5 bases at V and 6 bases at J, leaving 7 bases unmatched. This CDR3 reads CASSKGLASNEQFF. For the CDR3, the DNA is TGTGCCAGCAGTAAAGGACTAGCCTCCAATGAGCAGTTCTTC.

This clone was seen a handful of times. The chain combines TRBV6-1 with TRBJ1-5, with D perhaps matching TRBD1 (6 bases). The germline V and J ends were trimmed by 6 bases and 0 bases, with 9 bases remaining between them. CDR3 length equals 14 residues. Germline lookup yields CDR1 MNHNS and CDR2 SASEGT. CDR3 sequence (DNA): TGTGCCAGCAGGCACAGGGATAGCAATCAGCCCCAGCATTTT. Protein product: CASRHRDSNQPQHF.

In this sample, this clone turned up a few times. The chain uses TRBV4-2 and TRBJ2-1; D remains unclear. Germline CDR1 LGHNA, CDR2 YNFKEQ. The CDR3 extends over 17 amino acids. The V end lost 1 base, the J end lost 0 bases, and 13 bases lay between the germline ends. The CDR3 protein is CASSQGVGSSSYNEQFF. The CDR3 DNA sequence: TGTGCCAGCAGCCAAGGGGTCGGTTCTAGCTCCTACAATGAGCAGTTCTTC.

The J gene is TRBJ2-2, the V gene TRBV28, with a weak D call TRBD1 (5 bases). There are 13 residues in the CDR3. Per germline, CDR1 MDHEN and CDR2 SYDVKM. The V end lost 7 bases, the J end lost 1 base, and 7 bases lay between the germline ends. This CDR3 is CASKTVNTGELFF. Written as DNA, the CDR3 is TGTGCCAGCAAGACAGTGAACACCGGGGAGCTGTTTTTT.

V usage is TRBV21-1 and J usage is TRBJ1-2. TRBV21-1 is a listed pseudogene. This CDR3 spans 14 amino acids. The CDR3 bases are TGTGCCAGCAGGGGGAGAGGGTCCGAGGATGGCTACACCTTC. Protein sequence: CASRGRGSEDGYTF.

The chain is built from TRBV10-2 and TRBJ2-2, with 14 bases that match TRBD2. The germline V gene has CDR1 WSHSY and CDR2 SAAADI. The CDR3 has 19 amino acids. J gave up 4 bases and V 5 bases, and 12 bases lay outside the gene matches. As DNA, the CDR3 is TGCGCCAGCAGTTTCGGGACTAGCGGGAGAAGACGGGGCACCGGGGAGCTGTTTTTT. Protein sequence: CASSFGTSGRRRGTGELFF.

The chain couples TRBV10-1 to TRBJ1-5; weak D call: TRBD1 (6 bases). Trimming left V 0 bases short and J 5 bases short, with 8 bases between. This CDR3 is built from 14 residues. Germline V gives CDR1 WNHNN, CDR2 SYGVQD (reference sequence). CDR3 in amino acids: CASSESQGYQPQHF. DNA of the CDR3: TGCGCCAGCAGTGAGTCACAGGGCTATCAGCCCCAGCATTTT.

Details on this clone: Its ends do not fully match the called genes, so a read error is possible. The chain combines TRBV7-3 with TRBJ2-3, with D perhaps matching TRBD2 (6 bases). The CDR3 totals 15 residues. Germline CDR1 is SGHTA and CDR2 is FQGTGA. The CDR3 protein is CTSSLLGLLTDTQYF. In DNA, the CDR3 is TGTACCAGCAGCTTACTGGGACTTCTCACAGATACGCAGTATTTT.